This is a list of T cell receptor beta chains from one sample in a study of human T cells and chemical hapten exposure. MiXCR, applied by TCRdb to the RACE reads, yields one record per CDR3 protein. In the table there are tens of thousands of distinct CDR3 sequences, 9.5% to 10% of which are singletons. The sample in question was whole blood, obtained in connection with sensitization to the hapten diphenylcyclopropenone (DPC). These TCRs come from a woman aged 25-40 years with alopecia areata. Some clones in this sample may be carry-over from other donors' samples. Each CDR3 is given with its conserved first and last residue. The D gene is left open where the match is weak. Not every row has a clone size; where given, it reads once, few, many or a size class.

clone_size: many
v_call: TRBV18
j_call: TRBJ1-5
d_call: .
cdr3_nt: TGTGCCAGCTCACCGGAGGGGGGCGGAAGCAATCAGCCCCAGCATTTT
cdr3_aa: CASSPEGGGSNQPQHF

clone_size: many
v_call: TRBV7-2
j_call: TRBJ1-1
d_call: .
cdr3_nt: TGTGCCAGCAGCTTAGGACAGGTGGGAGCTTTCTTT
cdr3_aa: CASSLGQVGAFF

clone_size: .
v_call: TRBV15
j_call: TRBJ2-5
d_call: TRBD2
cdr3_nt: TGTGCCACCAGCAGGGGTAGCGGGGTGTACCAAGAGACCCAGTACTTC
cdr3_aa: CATSRGSGVYQETQYF

clone_size: many
v_call: TRBV20-1
j_call: TRBJ1-1
d_call: TRBD1
cdr3_nt: TGCAGAAGACAGGGTCACGACACTGAAGCTTTCTTT
cdr3_aa: CRRQGHDTEAFF

clone_size: .
v_call: TRBV28
j_call: TRBJ2-7
d_call: .
cdr3_nt: TGTGCCACCCTGGGTCCTTACGAGCAGTACTTC
cdr3_aa: CATLGPYEQYF

clone_size: many
v_call: TRBV7-6
j_call: TRBJ1-4
d_call: .
cdr3_nt: TGTGCCAGCAGCCCCCGCGCGGGGGGGTCGTTACTGTTTTTT
cdr3_aa: CASSPRAGGSLLFF

clone_size: .
v_call: TRBV28
j_call: TRBJ1-6
d_call: .
cdr3_nt: TGTGCCAGCAATGACGGTTCACCCCTCCACTTT
cdr3_aa: CASNDGSPLHF

clone_size: many
v_call: TRBV19
j_call: TRBJ1-6
d_call: TRBD1
cdr3_nt: TGTGCCAGTAGTATCTTCTCACCCGGGACAGGGATGAGTAGTTCGGGTAACTCACCCCTCCACTTT
cdr3_aa: CASSIFSPGTGMSSSGNSPLHF

clone_size: .
v_call: TRBV6-5
j_call: TRBJ2-6
d_call: .
cdr3_nt: TGTGCCAGCAGTTACTCACGCAACTCTGGGGCCAACGTCCTGACTTTC
cdr3_aa: CASSYSRNSGANVLTF

clone_size: .
v_call: TRBV30
j_call: TRBJ2-1
d_call: .
cdr3_nt: TGTGCCTGGAACCGAGGAGGGGGGGACAATGAGCAGTTCTTC
cdr3_aa: CAWNRGGGDNEQFF

clone_size: .
v_call: TRBV9
j_call: TRBJ2-1
d_call: .
cdr3_nt: TGTGCCAGCACCTACCCAATAGGAGGTGGAGAGCAGTTCTTC
cdr3_aa: CASTYPIGGGEQFF

clone_size: few
v_call: TRBV6-5
j_call: TRBJ2-4
d_call: .
cdr3_nt: TGTGCCAGCAGTTATGAGTGGGCTGCGAAACTGGGAGCCAAAAACATTCAGTACTTC
cdr3_aa: CASSYEWAAKLGAKNIQYF

clone_size: .
v_call: TRBV6-5
j_call: TRBJ2-2
d_call: TRBD1
cdr3_nt: TGTGCCAGCAAAACCGGGACAGGGAGGACGGAGCTGTTTTTT
cdr3_aa: CASKTGTGRTELFF

clone_size: many
v_call: TRBV5-1
j_call: TRBJ2-3
d_call: TRBD1
cdr3_nt: TGCGCCAGCAGCAGACGACAGGGGGATATGGATACGCAGTATTTT
cdr3_aa: CASSRRQGDMDTQYF

clone_size: many
v_call: TRBV11-2
j_call: TRBJ2-1
d_call: TRBD1
cdr3_nt: TGTGCCAGCAGCACAATTAGGACACAGGGGTCGGGTCGCAGTTCTAATTATTACAATGAGCAGTTCTTC
cdr3_aa: CASSTIRTQGSGRSSNYYNEQFF

clone_size: .
v_call: TRBV7-2
j_call: TRBJ2-7
d_call: .
cdr3_nt: TGTGCCAGCAGCTTAGCGCTCACAGGCGACATCGGCTTC
cdr3_aa: CASSLALTGDIGF

clone_size: .
v_call: TRBV4-1
j_call: TRBJ2-7
d_call: .
cdr3_nt: TGCGCCAGCAGCCAAGGGTTAAGGCATCCGGGCTACGAGCAGTACTTC
cdr3_aa: CASSQGLRHPGYEQYF

clone_size: few
v_call: TRBV2
j_call: TRBJ2-3
d_call: TRBD2
cdr3_nt: TGTGCCAGCATCAGCGGGGGGAGCACAGATACGCAGTATTTT
cdr3_aa: CASISGGSTDTQYF

clone_size: many
v_call: TRBV29-1
j_call: TRBJ2-7
d_call: TRBD1
cdr3_nt: TGCAGCGTTGAATTACAGGGGGATACCTACGAGCAGTACTTC
cdr3_aa: CSVELQGDTYEQYF

clone_size: many
v_call: TRBV29-1
j_call: TRBJ2-5
d_call: TRBD1
cdr3_nt: TGCAGCGTTGCCCAGGGGGTAGGGGAAAAGACCCAGTACTTC
cdr3_aa: CSVAQGVGEKTQYF

clone_size: .
v_call: TRBV29-1
j_call: TRBJ2-3
d_call: TRBD1
cdr3_nt: TGCAGCGTTGCCCAGGGGGACGGAGATACGCAGTATTTT
cdr3_aa: CSVAQGDGDTQYF

clone_size: many
v_call: TRBV28
j_call: TRBJ2-7
d_call: TRBD1
cdr3_nt: TGTGCCAGCGGGAAGGGGGCCTTCGAGCAGTACTTC
cdr3_aa: CASGKGAFEQYF